This paragraph reports one TCR beta chain. Clones were read by immunoSEQ multiplex PCR, and TCRdb kept only the in-frame ones, dropping some. Reported are roughly 200,000 clones; the ten largest clones contain approximately 2.2%. The CDR3 spans 14 residues. V was pared by 3 bases and J by 3 bases, with 11 bases between. The germline V gene has CDR1 MDHEN and CDR2 SYDVKM. The record originates from a study of control samples from healthy donors and cancer patients. The chain joins TRBV28 to TRBJ1-1; no clear D gene. This receptor was taken from a young woman in good health. The specimen was blood. For the CDR3, the DNA is TGTGCCAGCAGTTTGGATCAAAAAGACACTGAAGCTTTCTTT. This gives the protein CASSLDQKDTEAFF.